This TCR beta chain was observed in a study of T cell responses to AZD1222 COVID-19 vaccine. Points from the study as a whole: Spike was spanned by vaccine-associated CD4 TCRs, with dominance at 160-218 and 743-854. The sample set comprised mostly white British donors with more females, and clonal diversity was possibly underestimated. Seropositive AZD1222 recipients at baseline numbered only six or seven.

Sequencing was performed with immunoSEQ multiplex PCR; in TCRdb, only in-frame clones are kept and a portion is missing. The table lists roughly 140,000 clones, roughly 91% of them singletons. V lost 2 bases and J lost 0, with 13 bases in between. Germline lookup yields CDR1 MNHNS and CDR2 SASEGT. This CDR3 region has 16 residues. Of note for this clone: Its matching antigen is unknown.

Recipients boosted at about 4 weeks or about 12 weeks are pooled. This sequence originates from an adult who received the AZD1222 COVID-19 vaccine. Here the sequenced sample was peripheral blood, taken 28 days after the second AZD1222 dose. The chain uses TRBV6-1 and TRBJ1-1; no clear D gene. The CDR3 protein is CASSEFGVGLNTEAFF. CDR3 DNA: TGTGCCAGCAGTGAATTTGGGGTCGGTCTGAACACTGAAGCTTTCTTT.